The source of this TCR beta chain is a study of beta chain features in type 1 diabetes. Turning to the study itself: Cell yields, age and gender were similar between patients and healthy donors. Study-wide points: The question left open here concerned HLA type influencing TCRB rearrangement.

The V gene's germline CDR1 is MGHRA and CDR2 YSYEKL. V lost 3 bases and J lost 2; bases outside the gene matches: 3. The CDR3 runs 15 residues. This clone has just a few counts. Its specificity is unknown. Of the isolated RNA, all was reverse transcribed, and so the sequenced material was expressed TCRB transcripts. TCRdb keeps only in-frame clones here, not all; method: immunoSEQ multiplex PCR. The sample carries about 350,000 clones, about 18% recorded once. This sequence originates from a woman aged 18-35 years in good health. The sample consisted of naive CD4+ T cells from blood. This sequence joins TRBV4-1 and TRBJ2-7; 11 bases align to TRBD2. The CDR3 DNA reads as TGCGCCAGCAGCCACAGACTAGCGGGGACCTACGAGCAGTACTTC. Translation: CASSHRLAGTYEQYF.